Sequencing of this T cell receptor beta chain was carried out in a study of cytotoxic CD8 clonotypes in ibrutinib-treated CLL. Study outcomes and limitations: Relative to age-matched healthy donors, clonality at baseline was higher, and it tracked circulating CD8+ T-cell counts. Public clonotypes proved infrequent, and on treatment they shrank or remained steady.

A word on this clone: Its cognate antigen is unknown.

The CDR3 totals 14 residues. Germline values: CDR1 SGDLS, CDR2 YYNGEE. V gave up 3 bases and J gave up 2 bases, with 11 bases separating them. Clones were sequenced by immunoSEQ multiplex PCR, and TCRdb holds only the in-frame ones, with some missing. The table includes 55,000 to 60,000 clones, nearly 55% detected once. This receptor was obtained from a human donor with chronic lymphocytic leukemia. Specimen: PBMCs, collected at disease progression, from a patient treated with ibrutinib. The chain recombines TRBV9 with TRBJ2-5; D unresolved. CDR3 coding DNA: TGTGCCAGCAGCGGCACAGCGAAACAAGAGACCCAGTACTTC. Protein: CASSGTAKQETQYF. Based on the CDR3 plus reference TRBV9 and TRBJ2-5, the full variable domain is DSGVTQTPKHLITATGQRVTLRCSPRSGDLSVYWYQQSLDQGLQFLIQYYNGEERAKGNILERFSAQQFPDLHSELNLSSLELGDSALYFCASSGTAKQETQYFGPGTRLLVL.